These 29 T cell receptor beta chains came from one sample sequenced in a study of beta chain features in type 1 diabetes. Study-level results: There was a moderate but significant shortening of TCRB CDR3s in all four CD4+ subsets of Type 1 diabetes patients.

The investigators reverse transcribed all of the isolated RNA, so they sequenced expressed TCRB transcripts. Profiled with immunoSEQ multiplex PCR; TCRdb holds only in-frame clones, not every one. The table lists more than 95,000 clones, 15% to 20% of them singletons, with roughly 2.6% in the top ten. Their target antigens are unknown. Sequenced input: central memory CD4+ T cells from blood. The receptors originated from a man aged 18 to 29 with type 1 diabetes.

This CDR3 is CATAWGQPNSPLHF. In DNA form, the CDR3 reads TGTGCCACGGCCTGGGGACAGCCAAATTCACCCCTCCACTTT. V gene TRBV2 combines with J gene TRBJ1-6, with 7 positions matching TRBD1. The length of the CDR3 is 14 residues. Germline V gene lookup returns CDR1 SNHLY and CDR2 FYNNEI. Losses at the gene ends were 10 bases for V and 7 bases for J; bases not matched to a gene: 10.

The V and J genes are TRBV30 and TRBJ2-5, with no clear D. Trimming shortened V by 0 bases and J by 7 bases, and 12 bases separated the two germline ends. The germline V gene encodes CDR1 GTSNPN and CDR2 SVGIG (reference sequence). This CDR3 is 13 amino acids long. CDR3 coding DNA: TGTGCCTGGAGTGTTCAAAGAGGCGGGACCCAGTACTTC. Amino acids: CAWSVQRGGTQYF.

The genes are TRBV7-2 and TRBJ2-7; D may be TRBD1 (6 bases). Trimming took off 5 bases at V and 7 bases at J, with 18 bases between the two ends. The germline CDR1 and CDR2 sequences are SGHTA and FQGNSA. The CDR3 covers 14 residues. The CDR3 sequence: CASSPDGVGQEQYF. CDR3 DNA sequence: TGTGCCAGCAGCCCGGACGGGGTCGGACAGGAGCAGTACTTC.

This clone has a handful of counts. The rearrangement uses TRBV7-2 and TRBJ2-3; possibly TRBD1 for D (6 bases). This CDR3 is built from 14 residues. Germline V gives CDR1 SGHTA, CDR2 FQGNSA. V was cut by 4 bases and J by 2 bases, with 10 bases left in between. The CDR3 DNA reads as TGTGCCAGCAGCTCACAGGGATTCACAGATACGCAGTATTTT. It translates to CASSSQGFTDTQYF. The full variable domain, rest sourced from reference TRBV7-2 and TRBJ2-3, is GAGVSQSPSNKVTEKGKDVELRCDPISGHTALYWYRQSLGQGLEFLIYFQGNSAPDKSGLPSDRFSAERTGGSVSTLTIQRTQQEDSAVYLCASSSQGFTDTQYFGPGTRLTVL.

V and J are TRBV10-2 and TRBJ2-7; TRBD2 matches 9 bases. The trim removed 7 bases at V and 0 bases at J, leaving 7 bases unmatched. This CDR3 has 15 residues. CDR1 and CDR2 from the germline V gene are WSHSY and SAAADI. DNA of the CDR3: TGCGCCAGCATTGAAGCGGGAGGCTACTCCTACGAGCAGTACTTC. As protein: CASIEAGGYSYEQYF.

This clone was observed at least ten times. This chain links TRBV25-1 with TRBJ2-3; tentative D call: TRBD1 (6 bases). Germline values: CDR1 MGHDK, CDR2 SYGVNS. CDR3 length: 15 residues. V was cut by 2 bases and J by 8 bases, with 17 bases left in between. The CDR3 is CASSEGGRGFGTQYF. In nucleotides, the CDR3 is TGTGCCAGCAGTGAAGGAGGAAGGGGGTTCGGTACGCAGTATTTT.

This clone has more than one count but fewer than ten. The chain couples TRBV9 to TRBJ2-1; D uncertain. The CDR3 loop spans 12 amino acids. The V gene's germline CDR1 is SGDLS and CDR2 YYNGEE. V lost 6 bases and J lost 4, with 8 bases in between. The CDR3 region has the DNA TGTGCCAGCAATCTTGGTTACAATGAGCAGTTCTTC. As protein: CASNLGYNEQFF.

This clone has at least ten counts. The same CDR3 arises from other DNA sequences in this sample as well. The CDR3 region has the DNA TGTGCCTGGAGTGTACGGGAGAGAGATACGCAGTATTTT. Amino acid sequence: CAWSVRERDTQYF. This rearrangement joins TRBV30 to TRBJ2-3, with D maybe TRBD2 (6 bases). The CDR3 length is 13 residues. In germline, CDR1 is GTSNPN, CDR2 SVGIG (reference sequence). V lost 0 bases to trimming and J lost 5 bases, with 9 bases between them.

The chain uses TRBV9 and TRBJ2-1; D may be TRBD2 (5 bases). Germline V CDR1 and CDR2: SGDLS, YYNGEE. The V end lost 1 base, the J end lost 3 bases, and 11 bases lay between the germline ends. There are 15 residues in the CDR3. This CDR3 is CASSVSLRDYNEQFF. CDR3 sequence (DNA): TGTGCCAGCAGCGTATCTTTACGGGACTACAATGAGCAGTTCTTC.

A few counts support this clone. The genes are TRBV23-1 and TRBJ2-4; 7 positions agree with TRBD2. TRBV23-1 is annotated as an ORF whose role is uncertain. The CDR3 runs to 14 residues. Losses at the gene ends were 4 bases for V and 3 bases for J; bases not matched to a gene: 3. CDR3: CASSPPGGKNIQYF. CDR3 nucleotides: TGCGCCAGCAGTCCCCCGGGGGGCAAAAACATTCAGTACTTC.

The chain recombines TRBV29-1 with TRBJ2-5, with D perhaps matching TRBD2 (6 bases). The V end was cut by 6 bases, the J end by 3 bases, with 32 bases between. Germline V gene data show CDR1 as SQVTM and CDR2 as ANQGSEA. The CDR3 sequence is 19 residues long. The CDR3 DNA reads TGCAGCGTAGACTTGTACGGACGCCTAACCGGGGGTAGTGAAGAGACCCAGTACTTC. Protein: CSVDLYGRLTGGSEETQYF.

The CDR3 here is CASSFIEQGASNEKLFF. In DNA form, the CDR3 reads TGCGCCAGCAGCTTCATCGAACAGGGGGCCTCTAATGAAAAACTGTTTTTT. V is TRBV5-1 and J is TRBJ1-4; 9 bases match TRBD1. The germline gives CDR1 SGHRS, CDR2 YFSETQ. The CDR3 contains 17 residues. Germline trimming cut 2 bases from V and 3 bases from J; bases unmatched to any gene: 8. The full variable domain, rest sourced from reference TRBV5-1 and TRBJ1-4, is KAGVTQTPRYLIKTRGQQVTLSCSPISGHRSVSWYQQTPGQGLQFLFEYFSETQRNKGNFPGRFSGRQFSNSRSEMNVSTLELGDSALYLCASSFIEQGASNEKLFFGSGTQLSVL.

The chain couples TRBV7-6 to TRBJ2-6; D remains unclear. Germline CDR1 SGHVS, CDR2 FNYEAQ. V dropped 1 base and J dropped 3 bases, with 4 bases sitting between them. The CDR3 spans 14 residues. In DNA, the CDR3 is TGTGCCAGCAGCTTAGGGAATGGGGCCAACGTCCTGACTTTC. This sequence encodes CASSLGNGANVLTF.

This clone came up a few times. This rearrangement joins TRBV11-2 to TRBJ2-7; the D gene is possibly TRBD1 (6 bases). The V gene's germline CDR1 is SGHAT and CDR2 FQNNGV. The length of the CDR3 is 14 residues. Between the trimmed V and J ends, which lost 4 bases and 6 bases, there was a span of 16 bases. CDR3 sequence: CASSSGANSREQYF. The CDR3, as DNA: TGTGCCAGCAGCTCAGGGGCGAACTCGCGCGAGCAGTACTTC.

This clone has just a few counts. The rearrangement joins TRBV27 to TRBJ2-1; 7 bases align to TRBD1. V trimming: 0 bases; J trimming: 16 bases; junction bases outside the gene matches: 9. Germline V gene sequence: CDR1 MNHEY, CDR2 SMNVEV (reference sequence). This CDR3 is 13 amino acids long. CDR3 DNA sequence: TGTGCCAGCAGTTTATCAAGGGGGCCGAGTGTATTCTTC. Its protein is CASSLSRGPSVFF.

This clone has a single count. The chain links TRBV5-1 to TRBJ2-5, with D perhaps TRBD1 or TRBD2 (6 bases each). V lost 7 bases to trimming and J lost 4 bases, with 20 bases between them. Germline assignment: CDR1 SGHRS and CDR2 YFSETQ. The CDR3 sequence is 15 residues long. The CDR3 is CASGGQTSPGETQYF. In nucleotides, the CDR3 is TGCGCCAGCGGGGGGCAGACCTCCCCAGGAGAGACCCAGTACTTC.

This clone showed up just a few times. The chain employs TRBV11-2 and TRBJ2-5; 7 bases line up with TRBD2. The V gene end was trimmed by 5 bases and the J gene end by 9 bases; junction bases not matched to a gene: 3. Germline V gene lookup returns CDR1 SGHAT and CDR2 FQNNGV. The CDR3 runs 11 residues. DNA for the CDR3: TGTGCCAGCAGCAGACTAGCACCCCAGTACTTC. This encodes CASSRLAPQYF.

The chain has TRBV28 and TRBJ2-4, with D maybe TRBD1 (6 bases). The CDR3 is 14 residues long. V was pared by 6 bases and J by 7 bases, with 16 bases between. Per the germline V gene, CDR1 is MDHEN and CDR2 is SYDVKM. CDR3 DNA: TGTGCCAGCAGCGGGGTCTTCAGGGGTAACATTCAGTACTTC. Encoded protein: CASSGVFRGNIQYF.

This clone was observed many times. CDR3 loop: CATSSGSLGETQYF. CDR3 bases: TGTGCCACCAGCAGCGGCAGCCTGGGGGAGACCCAGTACTTC. The chain is built from TRBV15 and TRBJ2-5; D remains unclear. Trimming cost V 3 bases and J 5 bases, with 13 bases left between them. CDR1 and CDR2 (germline): LNHNV, YYDKDF (reference sequence). This CDR3 spans 14 amino acids.

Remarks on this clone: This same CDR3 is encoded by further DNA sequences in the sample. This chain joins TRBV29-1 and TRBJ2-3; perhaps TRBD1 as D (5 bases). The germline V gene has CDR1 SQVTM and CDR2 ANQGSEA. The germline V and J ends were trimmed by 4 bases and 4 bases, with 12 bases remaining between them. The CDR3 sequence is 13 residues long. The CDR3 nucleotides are TGCAGCGTTGGGGGCGCTGCTGCAGATACGCAGTATTTT. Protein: CSVGGAAADTQYF.

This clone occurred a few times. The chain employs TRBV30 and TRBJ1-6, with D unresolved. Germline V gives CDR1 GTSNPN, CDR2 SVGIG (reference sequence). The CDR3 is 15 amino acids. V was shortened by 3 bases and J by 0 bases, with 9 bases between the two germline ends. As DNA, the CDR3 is TGTGCCTGGAGAGACGGGAGCTCCTATAATTCACCCCTCCACTTT. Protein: CAWRDGSSYNSPLHF.

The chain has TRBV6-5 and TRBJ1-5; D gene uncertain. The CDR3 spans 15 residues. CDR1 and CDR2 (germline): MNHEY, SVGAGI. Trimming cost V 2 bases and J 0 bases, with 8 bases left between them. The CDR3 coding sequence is TGTGCCAGCAGTTACAACCGGAATAGCAATCAGCCCCAGCATTTT. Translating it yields CASSYNRNSNQPQHF.

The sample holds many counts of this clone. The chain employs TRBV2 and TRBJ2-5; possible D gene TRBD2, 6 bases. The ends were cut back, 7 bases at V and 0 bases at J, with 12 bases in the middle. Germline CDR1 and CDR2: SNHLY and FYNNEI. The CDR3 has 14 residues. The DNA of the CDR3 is TGTGCCAGCACTTCTAGCGAGTACCAAGAGACCCAGTACTTC. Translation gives CASTSSEYQETQYF.

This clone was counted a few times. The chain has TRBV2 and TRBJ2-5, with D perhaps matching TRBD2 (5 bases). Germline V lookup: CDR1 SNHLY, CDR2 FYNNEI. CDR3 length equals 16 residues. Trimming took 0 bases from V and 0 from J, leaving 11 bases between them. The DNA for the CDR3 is TGTGCCAGCAGTGAAGCGGCGGGTCCGTACCAAGAGACCCAGTACTTC. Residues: CASSEAAGPYQETQYF.

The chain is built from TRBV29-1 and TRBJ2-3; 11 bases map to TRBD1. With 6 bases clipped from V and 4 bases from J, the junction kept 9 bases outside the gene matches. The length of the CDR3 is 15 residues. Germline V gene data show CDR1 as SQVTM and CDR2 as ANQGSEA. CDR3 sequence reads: CSVAGTGGGSDTQYF. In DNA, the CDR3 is TGCAGCGTCGCCGGGACAGGGGGAGGTTCAGATACGCAGTATTTT.

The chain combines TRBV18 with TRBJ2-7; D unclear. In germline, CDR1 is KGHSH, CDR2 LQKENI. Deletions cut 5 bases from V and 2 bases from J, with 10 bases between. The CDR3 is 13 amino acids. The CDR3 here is CASSASVPYEQYF. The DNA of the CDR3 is TGTGCCAGCTCAGCAAGCGTCCCCTACGAGCAGTACTTC.

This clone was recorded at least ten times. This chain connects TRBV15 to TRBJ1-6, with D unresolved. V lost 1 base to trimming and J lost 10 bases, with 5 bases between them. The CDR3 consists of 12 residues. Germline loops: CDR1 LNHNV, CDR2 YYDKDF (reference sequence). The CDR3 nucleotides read TGTGCCACCAGCAGAGCGGCCTCACCCCTCCACTTT. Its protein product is CATSRAASPLHF. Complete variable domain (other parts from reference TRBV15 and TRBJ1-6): DAMVIQNPRYQVTQFGKPVTLSCSQTLNHNVMYWYQQKSSQAPKLLFHYYDKDFNNEADTPDNFQSRRPNTSFCFLDIRSPGLGDTAMYLCATSRAASPLHFGNGTRLTVT.

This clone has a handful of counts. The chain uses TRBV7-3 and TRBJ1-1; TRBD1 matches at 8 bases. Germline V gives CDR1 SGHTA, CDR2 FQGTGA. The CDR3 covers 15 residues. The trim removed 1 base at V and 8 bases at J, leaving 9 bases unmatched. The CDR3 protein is CASSLIRGQAGEAFF. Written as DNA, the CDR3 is TGTGCCAGCAGCTTAATAAGGGGACAGGCCGGAGAAGCTTTCTTT.

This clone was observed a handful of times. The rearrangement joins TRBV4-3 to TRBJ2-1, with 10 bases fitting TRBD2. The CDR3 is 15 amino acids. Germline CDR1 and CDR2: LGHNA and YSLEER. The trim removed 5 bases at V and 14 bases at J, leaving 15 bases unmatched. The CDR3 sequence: CASSGRGLAGDTEFF. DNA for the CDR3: TGCGCCAGCAGCGGAAGAGGTCTAGCGGGAGATACGGAGTTCTTC.